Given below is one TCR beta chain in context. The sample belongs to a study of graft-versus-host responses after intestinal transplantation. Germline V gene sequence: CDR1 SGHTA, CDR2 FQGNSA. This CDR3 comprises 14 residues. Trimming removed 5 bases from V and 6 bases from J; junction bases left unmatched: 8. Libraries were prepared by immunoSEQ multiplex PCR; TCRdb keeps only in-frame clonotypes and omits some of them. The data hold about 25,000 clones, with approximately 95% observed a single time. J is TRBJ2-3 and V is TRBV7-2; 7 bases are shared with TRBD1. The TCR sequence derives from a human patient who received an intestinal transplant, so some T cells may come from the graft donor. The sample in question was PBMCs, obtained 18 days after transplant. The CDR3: CASSRQGFYDTQYF. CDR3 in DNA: TGTGCCAGCAGCAGACAGGGTTTTTACGATACGCAGTATTTT.